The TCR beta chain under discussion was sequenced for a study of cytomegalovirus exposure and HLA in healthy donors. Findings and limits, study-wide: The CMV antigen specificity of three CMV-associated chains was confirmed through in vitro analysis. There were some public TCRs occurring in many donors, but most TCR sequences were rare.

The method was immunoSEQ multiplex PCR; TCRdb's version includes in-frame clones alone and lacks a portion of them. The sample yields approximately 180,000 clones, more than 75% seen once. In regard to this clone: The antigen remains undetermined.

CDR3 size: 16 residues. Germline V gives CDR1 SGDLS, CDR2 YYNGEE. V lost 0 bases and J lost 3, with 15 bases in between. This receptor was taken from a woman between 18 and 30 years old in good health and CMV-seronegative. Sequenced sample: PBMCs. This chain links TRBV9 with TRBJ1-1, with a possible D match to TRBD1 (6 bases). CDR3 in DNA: TGTGCCAGCAGCGTAGCGGTGGGGGCAAGGGACACTGAAGCTTTCTTT. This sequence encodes CASSVAVGARDTEAFF.